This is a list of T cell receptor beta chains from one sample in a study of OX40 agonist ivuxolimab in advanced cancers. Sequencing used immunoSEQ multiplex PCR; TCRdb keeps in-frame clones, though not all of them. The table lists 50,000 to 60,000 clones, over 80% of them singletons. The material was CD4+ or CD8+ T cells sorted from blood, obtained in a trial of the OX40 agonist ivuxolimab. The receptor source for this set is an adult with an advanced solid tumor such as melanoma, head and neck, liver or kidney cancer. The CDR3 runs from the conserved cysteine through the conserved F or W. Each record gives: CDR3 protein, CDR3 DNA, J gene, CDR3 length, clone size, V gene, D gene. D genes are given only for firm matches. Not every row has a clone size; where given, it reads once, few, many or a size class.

CDR3: CASSYGQKQPQHF; DNA: TGTGCCAGCAGCTACGGACAGAAACAGCCCCAGCATTTT; J: TRBJ1-5; length: 13; size: -; V: TRBV13; D: -
CDR3: CASSLGQGGGKLFF; DNA: TGTGCCAGCAGTTTGGGACAGGGGGGGGGAAAACTGTTTTTT; J: TRBJ1-4; length: 14; size: few; V: TRBV28; D: TRBD1
CDR3: CASSLGGASEKLFF; DNA: TGTGCCAGCAGCTTAGGGGGGGCAAGTGAAAAACTGTTTTTT; J: TRBJ1-4; length: 14; size: -; V: TRBV7-9; D: -
CDR3: CASSWNRVSSYEQYF; DNA: TGTGCCAGCAGTTGGAACAGGGTAAGCTCCTACGAGCAGTACTTC; J: TRBJ2-7; length: 15; size: -; V: TRBV28; D: -
CDR3: CASSVDYHVQYF; DNA: TGTGCCAGCAGTGTAGACTACCATGTGCAGTATTTT; J: TRBJ2-3; length: 12; size: -; V: TRBV7-9; D: -
CDR3: CAISDVGYGNEQFF; DNA: TGTGCCATCAGTGATGTTGGCTATGGGAATGAGCAGTTCTTC; J: TRBJ2-1; length: 14; size: -; V: TRBV10-3; D: -
CDR3: CASSLDRAARAFF; DNA: TGTGCCAGCAGCTTAGATCGGGCGGCTCGGGCTTTCTTT; J: TRBJ1-1; length: 13; size: -; V: TRBV11-2; D: -
CDR3: CASSAGGQGANEQFF; DNA: TGCGCCAGCAGCGCAGGGGGTCAAGGGGCCAATGAGCAGTTCTTC; J: TRBJ2-1; length: 15; size: -; V: TRBV10-1; D: TRBD1
CDR3: CASSTGLAGGRNTGELFF; DNA: TGTGCCAGTAGCACCGGACTAGCGGGAGGGCGGAACACCGGGGAGCTGTTTTTT; J: TRBJ2-2; length: 18; size: once; V: TRBV19; D: TRBD2
CDR3: CASSPRREGYEQYF; DNA: TGTGCCAGCTCACCACGGAGGGAAGGCTACGAGCAGTACTTC; J: TRBJ2-7; length: 14; size: -; V: TRBV18; D: -
CDR3: CAIPGLAAREDPGELFF; DNA: TGTGCCATCCCGGGACTAGCGGCCAGAGAGGATCCCGGGGAGCTGTTTTTT; J: TRBJ2-2; length: 17; size: -; V: TRBV19; D: TRBD2
CDR3: CASSEHLLQPQHF; DNA: TGTGCCAGCAGTGAACACCTCTTGCAGCCCCAGCATTTT; J: TRBJ1-5; length: 13; size: -; V: TRBV6-1; D: -
CDR3: CASSIVAPYANTEAFF; DNA: TGTGCCAGTAGTATAGTGGCCCCCTACGCGAACACTGAAGCTTTCTTT; J: TRBJ1-1; length: 16; size: -; V: TRBV19; D: -
CDR3: CAWSVISGSGGELFF; DNA: TGTGCCTGGAGTGTAATTAGCGGGTCGGGCGGGGAGCTGTTTTTT; J: TRBJ2-2; length: 15; size: -; V: TRBV30; D: TRBD2
CDR3: CASSLVLIGYSNQPQHF; DNA: TGTGCCAGCAGTTTGGTTCTTATAGGTTATAGCAATCAGCCCCAGCATTTT; J: TRBJ1-5; length: 17; size: -; V: TRBV28; D: -
CDR3: CASRPLAGGSYEQYF; DNA: TGTGCCAGCAGACCGCTAGCGGGTGGCTCCTACGAGCAGTACTTC; J: TRBJ2-7; length: 15; size: -; V: TRBV2; D: TRBD2
CDR3: CASSLDVGIYGYTF; DNA: TGTGCCAGCAGCTTGGACGTCGGTATCTATGGCTACACCTTC; J: TRBJ1-2; length: 14; size: -; V: TRBV5-5; D: -
CDR3: CASSLQGGPGTQYF; DNA: TGTGCCAGCAGTTTACAAGGGGGGCCCGGGACCCAGTACTTC; J: TRBJ2-5; length: 14; size: -; V: TRBV27; D: -
CDR3: CATERQGNQPQHF; DNA: TGTGCCACCGAGAGACAGGGCAATCAGCCCCAGCATTTT; J: TRBJ1-5; length: 13; size: -; V: TRBV6-1; D: -
CDR3: CASSPGSPNQPQHF; DNA: TGTGCCAGCAGTCCCGGGAGCCCCAATCAGCCCCAGCATTTT; J: TRBJ1-5; length: 14; size: few; V: TRBV6-6; D: -
CDR3: CASSLSGGFREQYF; DNA: TGTGCCAGCAGTTTATCGGGAGGGTTCCGCGAGCAGTACTTC; J: TRBJ2-7; length: 14; size: many; V: TRBV27; D: TRBD2
CDR3: CSANQGASYNEQFF; DNA: TGCAGCGCAAATCAGGGGGCCTCCTACAATGAGCAGTTCTTC; J: TRBJ2-1; length: 14; size: once; V: TRBV29-1; D: TRBD1
CDR3: CASSVAPDGNTIYF; DNA: TGTGCCAGCAGCGTCGCGCCGGATGGAAACACCATATATTTT; J: TRBJ1-3; length: 14; size: -; V: TRBV9; D: -
CDR3: CASSQVEGRLPYEQYF; DNA: TGTGCCAGCAGCCAAGTTGAGGGTCGCCTTCCCTACGAGCAGTACTTC; J: TRBJ2-7; length: 16; size: -; V: TRBV14; D: -
CDR3: CASSPGTAIYTGELFF; DNA: TGTGCCAGCAGTCCGGGGACAGCCATATACACCGGGGAGCTGTTTTTT; J: TRBJ2-2; length: 16; size: -; V: TRBV28; D: TRBD1
CDR3: CASSLAGEGVDEQFF; DNA: TGTGCCAGCAGCTTAGCGGGGGAAGGGGTGGACGAGCAGTTCTTC; J: TRBJ2-1; length: 15; size: -; V: TRBV7-9; D: -
CDR3: CASSLTGGQETQYF; DNA: TGTGCCAGCAGCCTGACAGGGGGCCAGGAGACCCAGTACTTC; J: TRBJ2-5; length: 14; size: -; V: TRBV7-3; D: TRBD1
CDR3: CASSLRSYNEQFF; DNA: TGTGCCAGCAGTCTGAGATCCTACAATGAGCAGTTCTTC; J: TRBJ2-1; length: 13; size: -; V: TRBV27; D: -
CDR3: CASSVRLAGLEQYF; DNA: TGTGCCAGCAGTGTTCGACTAGCGGGGCTCGAGCAGTACTTC; J: TRBJ2-7; length: 14; size: -; V: TRBV2; D: TRBD2
CDR3: CASATFTGGEQYF; DNA: TGTGCCAGCGCCACTTTCACAGGGGGCGAGCAGTACTTC; J: TRBJ2-7; length: 13; size: -; V: TRBV7-3; D: TRBD1
CDR3: CASSLGFSGIYEQYF; DNA: TGTGCCAGCAGCTTAGGCTTTTCCGGAATCTACGAGCAGTACTTC; J: TRBJ2-7; length: 15; size: -; V: TRBV13; D: -
CDR3: CASSLGYTYEQYF; DNA: TGTGCCAGCAGCCTAGGATATACCTACGAGCAGTACTTC; J: TRBJ2-7; length: 13; size: -; V: TRBV27; D: -
CDR3: CASSLAGFTKETQYF; DNA: TGTGCCAGCAGCTTGGCCGGGTTTACAAAAGAGACCCAGTACTTC; J: TRBJ2-5; length: 15; size: -; V: TRBV5-6; D: -
CDR3: CASSLVATEAFF; DNA: TGTGCCAGCAGCTTGGTGGCCACTGAAGCTTTCTTT; J: TRBJ1-1; length: 12; size: -; V: TRBV5-8; D: -
CDR3: CASSVVPLAWAGETQYF; DNA: TGTGCCAGCAGTGTCGTACCTCTAGCGTGGGCGGGAGAGACCCAGTACTTC; J: TRBJ2-5; length: 17; size: -; V: TRBV2; D: -
CDR3: CASSLTGGQHTTDTQYF; DNA: TGTGCCAGCAGCTTAACCGGGGGACAGCACACCACAGATACGCAGTATTTT; J: TRBJ2-3; length: 17; size: -; V: TRBV7-3; D: -
CDR3: CASSAQGFPYNEQFF; DNA: TGTGCCAGCAGTGCCCAGGGATTCCCCTACAATGAGCAGTTCTTC; J: TRBJ2-1; length: 15; size: -; V: TRBV2; D: -
CDR3: CASSYSGSPRNTEAFF; DNA: TGTGCCAGCAGTTACTCGGGATCTCCTCGGAACACTGAAGCTTTCTTT; J: TRBJ1-1; length: 16; size: -; V: TRBV6-5; D: -
CDR3: CASSPDPREIEYF; DNA: TGTGCCAGCTCACCAGATCCCCGGGAGATAGAGTACTTC; J: TRBJ2-7; length: 13; size: -; V: TRBV18; D: -
CDR3: CASSGSVGYEQYF; DNA: TGTGCCAGCAGTGGATCCGTGGGTTACGAGCAGTACTTC; J: TRBJ2-7; length: 13; size: -; V: TRBV6-6; D: -
CDR3: CASSLAVTSDTGELFF; DNA: TGTGCCAGCAGCTTAGCAGTTACTAGCGACACCGGGGAGCTGTTTTTT; J: TRBJ2-2; length: 16; size: -; V: TRBV7-6; D: TRBD2
CDR3: CASSLGDRNYGYTF; DNA: TGTGCCAGCAGCTTGGGTGACAGGAACTATGGCTACACCTTC; J: TRBJ1-2; length: 14; size: -; V: TRBV5-4; D: -
CDR3: CSVQVGESGTDTQYF; DNA: TGCAGCGTCCAAGTTGGGGAATCTGGCACAGATACGCAGTATTTT; J: TRBJ2-3; length: 15; size: -; V: TRBV29-1; D: -
CDR3: CASSLENEQFF; DNA: TGCGCCAGCAGCTTGGAGAATGAGCAGTTCTTC; J: TRBJ2-1; length: 11; size: -; V: TRBV5-1; D: -
CDR3: CASSIWHSINTGELFF; DNA: TGTGCCAGTAGTATTTGGCACAGCATTAACACCGGGGAGCTGTTTTTT; J: TRBJ2-2; length: 16; size: -; V: TRBV19; D: -
CDR3: CAWTGTSEYNEQFF; DNA: TGTGCCTGGACCGGGACTAGCGAATACAATGAGCAGTTCTTC; J: TRBJ2-1; length: 14; size: -; V: TRBV30; D: TRBD2
CDR3: CASLGGDYGYTF; DNA: TGTGCCAGCCTAGGGGGCGACTATGGCTACACCTTC; J: TRBJ1-2; length: 12; size: -; V: TRBV10-3; D: TRBD1
CDR3: CATSRELAGVGNEQFF; DNA: TGTGCCACCAGCAGAGAGTTAGCGGGAGTTGGTAATGAGCAGTTCTTC; J: TRBJ2-1; length: 16; size: -; V: TRBV15; D: TRBD2